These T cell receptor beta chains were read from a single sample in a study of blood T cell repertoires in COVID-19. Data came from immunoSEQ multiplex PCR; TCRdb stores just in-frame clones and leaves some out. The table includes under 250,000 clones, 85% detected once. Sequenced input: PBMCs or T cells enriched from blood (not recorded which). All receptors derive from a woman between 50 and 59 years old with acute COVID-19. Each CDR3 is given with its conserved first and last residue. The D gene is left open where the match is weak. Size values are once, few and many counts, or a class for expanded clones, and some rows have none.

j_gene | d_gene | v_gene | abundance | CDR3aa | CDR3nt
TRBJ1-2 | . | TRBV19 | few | CASSPRLGGYGYTF | TGTGCCAGTAGTCCTCGTTTAGGGGGCTATGGCTACACCTTC
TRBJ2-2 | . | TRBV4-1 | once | CASTQLANTGELFF | TGCGCCAGCACCCAACTAGCTAACACCGGGGAGCTGTTTTTT
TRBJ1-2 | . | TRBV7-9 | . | CASSLGGDGYTF | TGTGCCAGCAGTCTAGGGGGTGATGGCTACACCTTC
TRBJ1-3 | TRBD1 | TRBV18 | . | CASSVGRDSSGNTIYF | TGTGCCAGCTCGGTCGGACGGGACAGCTCTGGAAACACCATATATTTT
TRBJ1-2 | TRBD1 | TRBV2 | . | CASSPDRAGYTF | TGTGCCAGCAGTCCCGACAGGGCTGGCTACACCTTC
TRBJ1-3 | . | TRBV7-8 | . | CASSLGLMPGNTIYF | TGTGCCAGCAGCTTAGGACTCATGCCGGGAAACACCATATATTTT
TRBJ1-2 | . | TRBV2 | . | CASSEARANYGYTF | TGTGCCAGCAGTGAAGCGAGGGCCAACTATGGCTACACCTTC
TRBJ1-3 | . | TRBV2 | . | CASSSAGSGNTIYF | TGTGCCAGCAGTTCTGCAGGATCTGGAAACACCATATATTTT
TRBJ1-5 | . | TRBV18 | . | CASSPLAGDQPQHF | TGTGCCAGCTCACCATTGGCAGGGGACCAGCCCCAGCATTTT
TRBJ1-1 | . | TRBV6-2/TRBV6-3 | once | CASSRVGLLNTEAFF | TGTGCCAGCAGTAGGGTGGGACTTTTAAACACTGAAGCTTTCTTT
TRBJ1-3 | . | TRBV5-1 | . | CASSLGGSLFSGNTIYF | TGCGCCAGCAGCTTGGGGGGCAGCCTTTTCTCTGGAAACACCATATATTTT
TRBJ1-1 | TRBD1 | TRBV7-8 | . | CASSLGLGGLTEAFF | TGTGCCAGCAGCTTAGGCCTAGGGGGCTTGACTGAAGCTTTCTTT
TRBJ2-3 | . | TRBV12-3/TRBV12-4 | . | CASSATVSDTQYF | TGTGCCAGCAGTGCGACAGTTTCAGATACGCAGTATTTT
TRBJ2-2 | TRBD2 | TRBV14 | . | CASSQVLAGGAGELFF | TGTGCCAGCAGCCAAGTACTAGCGGGGGGCGCCGGGGAGCTGTTTTTT
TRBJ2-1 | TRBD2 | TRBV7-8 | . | CASEQTSGLSYPNEQFF | TGTGCCAGCGAACAGACTAGCGGACTGAGCTATCCAAATGAGCAGTTCTTC
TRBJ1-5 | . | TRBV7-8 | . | CASSLWRGGDQPQHF | TGTGCCAGCAGCTTGTGGAGAGGGGGAGATCAGCCCCAGCATTTT
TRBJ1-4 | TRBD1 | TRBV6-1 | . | CASSVDRDSTNEKLFF | TGTGCCAGCAGTGTGGACAGGGACTCAACTAATGAAAAACTGTTTTTT
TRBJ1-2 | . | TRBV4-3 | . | CASSQEKAVANYGYTF | TGCGCCAGCAGCCAAGAAAAGGCGGTAGCTAACTATGGCTACACCTTC
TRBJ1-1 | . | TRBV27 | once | CASYEDRWDTEAFF | TGTGCCAGCTATGAGGACAGATGGGACACTGAAGCTTTCTTT
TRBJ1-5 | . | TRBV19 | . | CASGPGGANQPQHF | TGTGCCAGTGGCCCGGGGGGGGCCAATCAGCCCCAGCATTTT
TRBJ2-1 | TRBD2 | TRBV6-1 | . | CASSEAVASGGNEQFF | TGTGCCAGCAGTGAAGCAGTGGCTAGCGGGGGTAATGAGCAGTTCTTC
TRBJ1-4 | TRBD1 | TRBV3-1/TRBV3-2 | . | CASSLDRGSREKLFF | TGTGCCAGCAGTTTAGACAGGGGGTCAAGAGAAAAACTGTTTTTT
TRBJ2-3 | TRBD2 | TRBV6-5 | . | CASTGLAGDTQYF | TGTGCCAGCACGGGACTAGCGGGGGATACGCAGTATTTT
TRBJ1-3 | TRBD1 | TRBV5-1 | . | CASSPDRNSGNTIYF | TGCGCCAGCAGCCCGGACAGGAACTCTGGAAACACCATATATTTT
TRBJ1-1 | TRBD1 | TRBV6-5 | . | CASRAGTANTEAFF | TGTGCCAGCAGAGCCGGGACAGCCAACACTGAAGCTTTCTTT
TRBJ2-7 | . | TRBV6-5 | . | CASVATETYEQYF | TGTGCCAGCGTTGCGACAGAGACCTACGAGCAGTACTTC
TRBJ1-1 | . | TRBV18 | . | CASSPPGRTGTEAFF | TGTGCCAGCTCACCACCGGGGAGGACCGGCACTGAAGCTTTCTTT
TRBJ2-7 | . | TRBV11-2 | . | CASSLSLDSSYEQYF | TGTGCCAGCAGCCTTAGCCTGGACAGTTCCTACGAGCAGTACTTC
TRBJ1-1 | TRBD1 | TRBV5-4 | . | CASSLRQGSNTEAFF | TGTGCCAGCAGCCTTAGACAGGGATCGAACACTGAAGCTTTCTTT
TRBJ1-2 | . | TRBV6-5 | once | CASRPGAGGYTF | TGTGCCAGCAGACCCGGGGCGGGGGGCTACACCTTC
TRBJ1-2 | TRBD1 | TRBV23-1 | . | CASSFGGQDLF | TGCGCCAGCAGTTTTGGGGGACAGGATCTCTTC
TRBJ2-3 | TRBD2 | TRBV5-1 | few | CASSLEGLADTQYF | TGCGCCAGCAGCTTGGAGGGACTAGCCGATACGCAGTATTTT
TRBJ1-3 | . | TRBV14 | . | CASSPAGRSFLNPGNTIYF | TGTGCCAGCAGCCCGGCGGGGCGCAGCTTCCTTAATCCTGGAAACACCATATATTTT